The 11 T cell receptor beta chains listed next were all sequenced from one sample in a study of T-cell memory formation after mild COVID-19. TCRdb redid the calling of the 5' RACE reads with MiXCR, one entry per CDR3 protein. The sample records about 410,000 distinct CDR3 sequences, more than 15% being singletons. Specimen: PBMCs or a T cell subset sorted from them (not recorded which). These receptors were taken from a man between 18 and 35 years old who had mild COVID-19 (a few samples of this study predate the infection). Cell type and time point are not known.

This clonotype was counted only a few times. The genes are TRBV20-1 and TRBJ1-5, with no clear D. The CDR3 loop spans 12 amino acids. Trimming left V 6 bases short and J 2 bases short, with 8 bases between. CDR1 and CDR2 from the germline V gene are DFQATT and SNEGSKA (reference sequence). The CDR3 DNA reads as TGCAGTGCACACCGACGCAATCAGCCCCAGCATTTT. Encoded protein: CSAHRRNQPQHF.

Comment on this clonotype: A read error may be the cause here, since a much bigger clone is one base away. The V and J genes are TRBV7-2 and TRBJ1-6; tentatively, D is TRBD1 (5 bases). The germline gives CDR1 SGHTA, CDR2 FQGNSA. The CDR3 consists of 14 residues. For the CDR3, the DNA is TGTGCCAGCAGCCGGTCGGGGCCTAATTCACCCCTCAACTTT. This translates into CASSRSGPNSPLNF.

In this sample, this clonotype turned up many times. This chain uses TRBV12-3 or TRBV12-4 with TRBJ2-4; 8 bases line up with TRBD2. Trimming took 2 bases from V and 3 from J; bases not matched to a gene: 15. The CDR3 spans 19 residues. The CDR3 sequence: CASSLRRGVAGFDKNIQYF. CDR3 in DNA: TGTGCCAGCAGTTTAAGGCGGGGGGTCGCCGGGTTCGACAAAAACATTCAGTACTTC.

The genes are TRBV4-1 and TRBJ1-1, with 7 bases lining up with TRBD1. This CDR3 comprises 15 residues. Per the germline V gene, CDR1 is MGHRA and CDR2 is YSYEKL. V shed 1 base, J shed 8 bases, and the junction held 10 bases outside the gene matches. The CDR3 nucleotides read TGCGCCAGCAGCCAAGTTAGGGACAGCCGGTTCGAAGCTTTCTTT. Translating it yields CASSQVRDSRFEAFF.

The rearrangement uses TRBV7-6 and TRBJ2-3; a possible D gene is TRBD2 (6 bases). V gave up 5 bases and J gave up 6 bases, with 21 bases separating them. Per the germline V gene, CDR1 is SGHVS and CDR2 is FNYEAQ. This CDR3 comprises 16 residues. The CDR3 sequence: CASSTRDTGEADTQYF. The CDR3 bases are TGTGCCAGCAGCACTCGTGATACGGGGGAGGCCGATACGCAGTATTTT. Full variable domain (outside the CDR3, taken from reference TRBV7-6 and TRBJ2-3): GAGVSQSPRYKVTKRGQDVALRCDPISGHVSLYWYRQALGQGPEFLTYFNYEAQQDKSGLPNDRFSAERPEGSISTLTIQRTEQRDSAMYRCASSTRDTGEADTQYFGPGTRLTVL.

This clonotype occurred a few times. This chain uses TRBV6-5 with TRBJ1-4; tentatively, D is TRBD1 (5 bases). The V end lost 6 bases, the J end lost 6 bases, and 17 bases lay between the germline ends. Germline V CDR1 and CDR2: MNHEY, SVGAGI. The CDR3 contains 15 residues. The CDR3 bases are TGTGCCAGCAGCTCCCGGGGGAGGCGGGATGAAAAACTGTTTTTT. Its translation is CASSSRGRRDEKLFF.

The chain carries TRBV6-5 and TRBJ2-3, with TRBD2 matching 8 bases. Germline V gene lookup returns CDR1 MNHEY and CDR2 SVGAGI. The trim removed 7 bases at V and 9 bases at J, leaving 9 bases unmatched. The CDR3 loop spans 13 amino acids. The CDR3 region has the DNA TGTGCCAGCAAACGGGGGGGGGCCCTAACGCAGTATTTT. This codes for CASKRGGALTQYF.

The V and J genes are TRBV18 and TRBJ1-3; no reliable D call. CDR1 is KGHSH and CDR2 is LQKENI in the germline V gene. CDR3 length: 13 amino acids. Trimming took off 5 bases at V and 2 bases at J, with 7 bases between the two ends. The CDR3 sequence is CASSDITGNTIYF. The CDR3, as DNA: TGTGCCAGCTCAGACATAACTGGAAACACCATATATTTT.

This chain connects TRBV5-1 to TRBJ2-7; 7 nucleotides match TRBD1. The length of the CDR3 is 14 residues. J lost 2 bases, V lost 5 bases, and 7 bases had no gene match. CDR1 and CDR2 from the germline V gene are SGHRS and YFSETQ. CDR3 sequence: CASRTDGQAYEQYF. CDR3 DNA: TGCGCCAGCAGGACCGATGGACAGGCCTACGAGCAGTACTTC.

This clonotype was found a few times. The V gene is TRBV11-2, the J gene TRBJ1-1; D not resolved. The CDR3 is 13 amino acids. V lost 3 bases to trimming and J lost 5 bases, with 10 bases between them. CDR1 and CDR2 (germline): SGHAT, FQNNGV. CDR3 loop: CASSFEVETEAFF. CDR3 sequence (DNA): TGTGCCAGCAGCTTCGAAGTAGAGACTGAAGCTTTCTTT.

In this sample, this clonotype turned up a few times. The J gene is TRBJ1-2, the V gene TRBV29-1; 7 positions match TRBD1. V was clipped by 7 bases and J by 8 bases; unmatched bases: 10. This CDR3 region has 12 residues. Germline V gene sequence: CDR1 SQVTM, CDR2 ANQGSEA. CDR3 nucleotide sequence: TGCAGCGGCACAGGGGCCTCAAGGGGCTACACCTTC. It yields the protein CSGTGASRGYTF.